This T cell receptor (gamma chain) appears in the sequencing data of a study of Vδ1+ human thymocytes. General study points: In the thymus, TRG and TRD repertoires looked highly polyclonal with Gaussian CDR3 lengths. Unlike peripheral blood Vdelta1+ controls, thymic delta-chain sequences included around 18% Vdelta2 and few Vdelta3.

The V gene's germline CDR1 is VTNTFY and CDR2 YDVSTARD (reference sequence). Trimming took 4 bases from V and 12 from J; bases not matched to a gene: 12. This CDR3 is 12 amino acids long. RNA was extracted from the cells and then reverse transcribed. Pooled V-gene forward primers with one constant-region reverse primer generated the CDR3 amplicons by multiplex PCR. TCRdb called clones from the multiplex PCR reads again using CATT. This sample has tens of thousands of gamma-chain clones, with 20% to 25% found just once. To note about this clone: Antigen: not known.

The chain recombines TRGV3 with TRGJ1 or TRGJ2. The sequenced material came from Vdelta1+ gamma-delta thymocytes from the thymus. Stated subset: FACS-sorted CD3+ TCRalphabeta- TCRVdelta1+ TCRVdelta2- thymocytes. The source is a boy under two years old who had congenital heart surgery. This chain's CDR3 is CATWEREEGKLF. In DNA form, the CDR3 reads TGTGCCACCTGGGAACGAGAGGAGGGGAAACTCTTT.